The clone carrying this T cell receptor (beta chain) has only a few counts. The antigen remains undetermined. Following culture for about ten days, CD4+ T cells were isolated. Participants each got two BNT162b2 or mRNA-1273 vaccine doses. Clones were sequenced by immunoSEQ multiplex PCR, and TCRdb holds only the in-frame ones, with some missing. The sample lists some 70,000 clones, around 79% occurring once. The record originates from a study of vaccination effects on CD4 cells after COVID-19. CDR1 is SGHAT, CDR2 FQNNGV, per germline. V was clipped by 5 bases and J by 5 bases, with 12 bases between them. CDR3 length equals 14 residues. Broader study findings: Recruitment yielded few convalescent patients, and the study had no early post-infection timepoints.

This chain uses TRBV11-2 with TRBJ2-2; D possibly corresponds to TRBD1 (6 bases). The sample in question was CD4+ T cells from PBMCs cultured without peptide, obtained after COVID-19 vaccination. The receptor was derived from a human donor who received a COVID-19 vaccine. The DNA of the CDR3 is TGTGCCAGCAGCCGATCAGGGGTAACCGGGGAGCTGTTTTTT. Its translation is CASSRSGVTGELFF.